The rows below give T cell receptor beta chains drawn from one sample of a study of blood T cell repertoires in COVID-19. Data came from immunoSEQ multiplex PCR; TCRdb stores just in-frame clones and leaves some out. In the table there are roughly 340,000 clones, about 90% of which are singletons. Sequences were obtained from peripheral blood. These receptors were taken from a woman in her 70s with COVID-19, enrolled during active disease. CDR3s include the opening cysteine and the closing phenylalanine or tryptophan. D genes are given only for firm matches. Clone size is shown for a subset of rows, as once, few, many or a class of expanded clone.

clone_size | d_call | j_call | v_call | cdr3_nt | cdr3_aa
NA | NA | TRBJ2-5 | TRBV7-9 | TGTGCCAGCAGCCGATCCGGACAGATTCGCGAGACCCAGTACTTC | CASSRSGQIRETQYF
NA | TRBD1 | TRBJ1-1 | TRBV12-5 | TGTGCTAGTGGGTGGGACAGCTCTGAAGCTTTCTTT | CASGWDSSEAFF
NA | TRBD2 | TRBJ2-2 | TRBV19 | TGTGCCAGTAGTATAGATCTCCGGACTAGCGGGGGGGCGATTTCGGGAACCGGGGAGCTGTTTTTT | CASSIDLRTSGGAISGTGELFF
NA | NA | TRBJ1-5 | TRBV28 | TGTGCCAGCAGTTTGGTTTTCGGGGATCAGCCCCAGCATTTT | CASSLVFGDQPQHF
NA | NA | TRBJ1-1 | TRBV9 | TGTGCCAGCAGCGTAGGTGATAGAATGAACACTGAAGCTTTCTTT | CASSVGDRMNTEAFF
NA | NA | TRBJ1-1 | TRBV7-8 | TGTGCCAGCAGCACTACCGCGACCGGCTACACTGAAGCTTTCTTT | CASSTTATGYTEAFF
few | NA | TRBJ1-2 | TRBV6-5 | TGTGCCAGCACGGAGGGGTACTATGGCTACACCTTC | CASTEGYYGYTF
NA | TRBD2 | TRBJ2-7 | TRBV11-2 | TGTGCCAGCAGTGTACCGGGACTAGCATACGAGCAGTACTTC | CASSVPGLAYEQYF
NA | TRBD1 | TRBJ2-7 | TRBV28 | TGTGCCAGCAGTCAACGGGACAGGCCCTACGAGCAGTACTTC | CASSQRDRPYEQYF
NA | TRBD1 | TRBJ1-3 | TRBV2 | TGTGCCAGCAGTGAAACCACAGGGGGCACCATATATTTT | CASSETTGGTIYF
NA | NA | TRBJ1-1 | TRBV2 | TGTGCCAGCAGATCAGGGGTCATGAACACTGAAGCTTTCTTT | CASRSGVMNTEAFF
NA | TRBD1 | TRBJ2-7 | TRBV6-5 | TGTGCCACCGCCCGGACAGGCTACGAGCAGTACTTC | CATARTGYEQYF
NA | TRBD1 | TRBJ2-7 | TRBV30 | TGTGCCTGGAGTGTCGGGACAGGGGGTCAGTACTTC | CAWSVGTGGQYF
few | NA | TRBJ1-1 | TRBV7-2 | TGTGCCAGCAGCTTAGTGACCGGGGGCACTGAAGCTTTCTTT | CASSLVTGGTEAFF
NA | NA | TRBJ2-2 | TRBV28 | TGTGCCAGCAGTTCCCCCCGGCGGGCGATCAACACCGGGGAGCTGTTTTTT | CASSSPRRAINTGELFF
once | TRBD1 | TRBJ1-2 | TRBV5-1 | TGCGCCAGCAGCCTGGACTATACAGGGGGCGATGGCTACACCTTC | CASSLDYTGGDGYTF
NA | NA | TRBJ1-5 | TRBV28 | TGTGCCAGCAGTTCCAGTGGGGGGGACAATCAGCCCCAGCATTTT | CASSSSGGDNQPQHF
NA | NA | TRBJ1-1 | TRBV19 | TGTGCCAGTAGTATTGATTCAGGGGCCATGAACACTGAAGCTTTCTTT | CASSIDSGAMNTEAFF
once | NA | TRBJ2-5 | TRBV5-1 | TGCGCCAGCAGCCGTCCAGGGGAGACCCAGTACTTC | CASSRPGETQYF
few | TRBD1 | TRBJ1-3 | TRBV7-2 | TGTGCCAGCAGCCCCCAAGGGGGCCCCTCTGGAAACACCATATATTTT | CASSPQGGPSGNTIYF
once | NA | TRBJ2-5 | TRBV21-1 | TGTGCCAGCAGCAAAATAGGTAACAGACCCCAAGAGACCCAGTACTTC | CASSKIGNRPQETQYF
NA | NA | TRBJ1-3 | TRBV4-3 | TGCGCCAGCAGCCCAGGCGGGGAAGCTGGAAACACCATATATTTT | CASSPGGEAGNTIYF
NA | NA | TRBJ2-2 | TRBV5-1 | TGCGCCAGCAGCTTTCTACAGGGTGGCACCGGGGAGCTGTTTTTT | CASSFLQGGTGELFF
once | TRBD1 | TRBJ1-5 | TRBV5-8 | TGTGCCAGCAGCTTCTCTAGGGGGCTAAGCAATCAGCCCCAGCATTTT | CASSFSRGLSNQPQHF
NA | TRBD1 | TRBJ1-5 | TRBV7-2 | TGTGCCAGCGGGGGACAGAGCAATCAGCCCCAGCATTTT | CASGGQSNQPQHF
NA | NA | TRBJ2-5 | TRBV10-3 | TGTGCCATCGGCGGACACCAGTACCAAGAGACCCAGTACTTC | CAIGGHQYQETQYF
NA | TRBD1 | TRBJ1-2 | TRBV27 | TGTGCCAGCAGCCGATCCGGGACAGGGGGCGTTCTGTTTGGCTACACCTTC | CASSRSGTGGVLFGYTF
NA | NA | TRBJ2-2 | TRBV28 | TGTGCCAGCAGTTTTCGAAGCTACACCGGGGAGCTGTTTTTT | CASSFRSYTGELFF
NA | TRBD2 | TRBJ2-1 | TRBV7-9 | TGTGCCAGCGGCGCCCTAGCGGGGGCTGGGAATGAGCAGTTCTTC | CASGALAGAGNEQFF
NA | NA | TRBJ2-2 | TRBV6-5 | TGTGCCAGCAGTTTTTGGACTCGATCGAACACCGGGGAGCTGTTTTTT | CASSFWTRSNTGELFF
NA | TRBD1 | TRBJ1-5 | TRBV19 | TGTGCCAGTAGGAAAGGACAGGGTTACAATCAGCCCCAGCATTTT | CASRKGQGYNQPQHF
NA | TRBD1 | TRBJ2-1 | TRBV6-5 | TGTGCCAGCACCGGGACAGGTTACAATGAGCAGTTCTTC | CASTGTGYNEQFF
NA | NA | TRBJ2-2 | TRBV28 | TGTGCCACCACCACAGGGTACCGGGAGCTGTTTTTT | CATTTGYRELFF
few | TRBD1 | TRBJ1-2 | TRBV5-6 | TGTGCCAGCAGGGTACCCAGACAGGGACCTAACTATGGCTACACCTTC | CASRVPRQGPNYGYTF
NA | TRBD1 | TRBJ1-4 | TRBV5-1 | TGCGCCAGCAGTTCTCACAGGGGACGGGAAAAACTGTTTTTT | CASSSHRGREKLFF
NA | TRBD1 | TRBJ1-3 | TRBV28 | TGTGCCAGCAGTAATCGCGCGGGACAGGGTACAGGAAACACCATATATTTT | CASSNRAGQGTGNTIYF
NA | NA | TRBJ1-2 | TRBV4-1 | TGCGCCAGCAGCCAAGCCGGGACACCTGGCTACACCTTC | CASSQAGTPGYTF
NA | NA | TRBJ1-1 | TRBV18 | TGTGCCAGCTCCCGAGACAGCACGAACACTGAAGCTTTCTTT | CASSRDSTNTEAFF
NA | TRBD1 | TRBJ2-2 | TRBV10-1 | TGCGCCAGCTCGGACAGGGAAGGGGGGGAGCTGTTTTTT | CASSDREGGELFF
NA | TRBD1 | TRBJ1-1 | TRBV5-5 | TGTGCCAGCAGCTTGGGCGGGACAGTATTACTTGAAGCTTTCTTT | CASSLGGTVLLEAFF
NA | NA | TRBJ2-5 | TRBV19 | TGTGCCAGTAGTATCGTTATGAGGGTGAAAGAGACCCAGTACTTC | CASSIVMRVKETQYF
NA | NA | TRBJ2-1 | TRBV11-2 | TGTGCCAGCAGCCAACTGTACAGCTACAATGAGCAGTTCTTC | CASSQLYSYNEQFF
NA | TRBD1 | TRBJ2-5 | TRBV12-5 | TGTGCTAGTGGTTCGGGACAGGTAACCGAGACCCAGTACTTC | CASGSGQVTETQYF
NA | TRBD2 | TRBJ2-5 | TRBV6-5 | TGTGCCAGCAGTCCGGGGGGACAAGAGACCCAGTACTTC | CASSPGGQETQYF
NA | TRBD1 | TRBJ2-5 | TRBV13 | TGTGCCAGCAGCGCCCGGACAGGGTTCGAAGAGACCCAGTACTTC | CASSARTGFEETQYF
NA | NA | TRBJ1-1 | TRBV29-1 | TGCAGCGTTGAAGCGGTTGGCAGGGAAGTGTGGACTGAAGCTTTCTTT | CSVEAVGREVWTEAFF
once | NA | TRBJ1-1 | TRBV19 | TGTGCCAGTATCCCAGGGGACACCTACACTGAAGCTTTCTTT | CASIPGDTYTEAFF
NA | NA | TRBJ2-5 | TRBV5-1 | TGCGCCAGCAGCTTGGGGCGGGCTCAAGAGACCCAGTACTTC | CASSLGRAQETQYF
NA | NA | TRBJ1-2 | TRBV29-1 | TGCAGCGTCCTATTCGGTCGCGGCTACACCTTC | CSVLFGRGYTF
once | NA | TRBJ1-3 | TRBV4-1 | TGCGCCAGCAGCCTTCAGCTTCGGCGGGGAAACACCATATATTTT | CASSLQLRRGNTIYF
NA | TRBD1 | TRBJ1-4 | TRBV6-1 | TGTGCCAGCAGTGATCAGGGACAGGGGGTGCGAGGGCTGTTTTTT | CASSDQGQGVRGLFF
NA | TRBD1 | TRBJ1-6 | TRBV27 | TGTGCCAGCAGTCGCTGGACAGGGGTCAATTCACCCCTCCACTTT | CASSRWTGVNSPLHF
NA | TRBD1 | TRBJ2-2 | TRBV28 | TGTGCCAGCGGAACAGGGGGCGCGAACACCGGGGAGCTGTTTTTT | CASGTGGANTGELFF
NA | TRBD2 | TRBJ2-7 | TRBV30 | TGTGCCTGGGGGACTAGCGGCTACGAGCAGTACTTC | CAWGTSGYEQYF
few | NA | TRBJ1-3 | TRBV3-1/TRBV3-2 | TGTGCCAGCAGCCAAGAGTTCCTCTCTGGAAACACCATATATTTT | CASSQEFLSGNTIYF
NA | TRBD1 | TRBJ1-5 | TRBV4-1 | TGCGCCAGCAGCCAAGTCGGGACAGGCGTGAATCAGCCCCAGCATTTT | CASSQVGTGVNQPQHF
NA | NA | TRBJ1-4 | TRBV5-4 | TGTGCCAGCAACATCGACGGGGGGGATGAAAAACTGTTTTTT | CASNIDGGDEKLFF